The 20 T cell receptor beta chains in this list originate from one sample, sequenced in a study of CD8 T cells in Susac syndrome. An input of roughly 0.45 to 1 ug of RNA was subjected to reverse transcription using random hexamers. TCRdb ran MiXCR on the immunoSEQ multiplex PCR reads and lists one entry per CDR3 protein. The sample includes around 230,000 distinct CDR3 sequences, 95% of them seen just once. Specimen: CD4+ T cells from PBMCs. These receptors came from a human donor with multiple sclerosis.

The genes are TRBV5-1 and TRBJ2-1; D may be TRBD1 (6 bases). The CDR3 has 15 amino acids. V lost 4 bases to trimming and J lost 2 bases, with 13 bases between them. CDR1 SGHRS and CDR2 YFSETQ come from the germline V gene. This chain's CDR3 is CASSLSGVTYNEQFF. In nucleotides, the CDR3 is TGCGCCAGCAGCCTATCAGGGGTTACCTACAATGAGCAGTTCTTC.

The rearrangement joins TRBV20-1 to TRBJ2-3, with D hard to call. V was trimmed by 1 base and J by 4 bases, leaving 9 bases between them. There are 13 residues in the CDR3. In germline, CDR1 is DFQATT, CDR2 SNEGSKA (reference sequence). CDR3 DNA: TGCAGTGCTAGAGTGGCGCCGGCAGATACGCAGTATTTT. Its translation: CSARVAPADTQYF.

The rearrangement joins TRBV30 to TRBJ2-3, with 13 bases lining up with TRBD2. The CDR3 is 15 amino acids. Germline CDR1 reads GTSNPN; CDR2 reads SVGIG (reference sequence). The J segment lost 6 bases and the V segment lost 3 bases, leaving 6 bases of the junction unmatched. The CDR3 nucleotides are TGTGCCTGGAGCCTGACTAGCGGGAGGACTGATACGCAGTATTTT. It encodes CAWSLTSGRTDTQYF.

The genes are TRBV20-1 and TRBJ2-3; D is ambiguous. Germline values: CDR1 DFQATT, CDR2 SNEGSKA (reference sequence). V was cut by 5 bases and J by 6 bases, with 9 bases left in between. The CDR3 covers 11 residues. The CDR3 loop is CSAEGADTQYF. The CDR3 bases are TGCAGTGCTGAAGGTGCGGATACGCAGTATTTT.

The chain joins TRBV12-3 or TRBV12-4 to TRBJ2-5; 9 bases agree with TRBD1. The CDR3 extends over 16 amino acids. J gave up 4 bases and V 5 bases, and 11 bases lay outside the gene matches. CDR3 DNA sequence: TGTGCCAGCAGTGAAACCGGGACAGGGTTTGGAGAGACCCAGTACTTC. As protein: CASSETGTGFGETQYF.

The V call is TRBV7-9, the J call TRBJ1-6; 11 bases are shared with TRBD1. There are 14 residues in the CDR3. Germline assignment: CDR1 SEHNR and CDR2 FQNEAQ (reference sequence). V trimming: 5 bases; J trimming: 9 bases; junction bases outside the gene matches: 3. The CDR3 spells CASSMDRGRSPLHF. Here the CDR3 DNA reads TGTGCCAGCAGCATGGACAGGGGGCGTTCACCCCTCCACTTT.

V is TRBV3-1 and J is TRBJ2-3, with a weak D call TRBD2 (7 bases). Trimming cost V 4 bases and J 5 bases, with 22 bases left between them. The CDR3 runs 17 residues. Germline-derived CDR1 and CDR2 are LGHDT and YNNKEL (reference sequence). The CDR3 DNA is TGTGCCAGCAGCCTACTACCGGGGGCAGGGGAGGGAGATACGCAGTATTTT. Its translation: CASSLLPGAGEGDTQYF.

CDR3 DNA sequence: TGTGCCAGCGGGCCTTTTGGAGAGAACACCGGGGAGCTGTTTTTT. As protein: CASGPFGENTGELFF. The genes are TRBV6-5 and TRBJ2-2; D is ambiguous. Trimming took off 8 bases at V and 1 base at J, with 14 bases between the two ends. Germline CDR1 and CDR2: MNHEY and SVGAGI. CDR3 size: 15 residues.

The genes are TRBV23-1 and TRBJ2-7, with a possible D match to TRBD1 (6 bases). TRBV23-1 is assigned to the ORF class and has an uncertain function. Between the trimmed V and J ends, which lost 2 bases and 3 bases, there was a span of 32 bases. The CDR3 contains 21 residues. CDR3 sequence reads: CASSQKSGRQDLPMNHYEQYF. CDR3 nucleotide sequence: TGCGCCAGCAGTCAAAAGTCCGGACGACAGGACCTACCAATGAACCACTACGAGCAGTACTTC.

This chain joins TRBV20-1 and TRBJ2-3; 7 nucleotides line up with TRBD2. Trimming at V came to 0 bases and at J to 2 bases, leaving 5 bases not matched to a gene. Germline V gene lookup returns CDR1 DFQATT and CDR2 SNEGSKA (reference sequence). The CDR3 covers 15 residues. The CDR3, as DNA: TGCAGTGCTAGAGATGGGACTATACACACAGATACGCAGTATTTT. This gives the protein CSARDGTIHTDTQYF.

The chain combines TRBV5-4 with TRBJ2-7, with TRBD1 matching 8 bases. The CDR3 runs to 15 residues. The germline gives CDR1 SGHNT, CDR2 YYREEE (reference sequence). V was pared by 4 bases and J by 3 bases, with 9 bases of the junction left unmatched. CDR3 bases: TGTGCCAGCAGCCTCGGGACAGGAAGTTTCTACGAGCAGTACTTC. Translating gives CASSLGTGSFYEQYF.

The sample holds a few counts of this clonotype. CDR3 amino acids: CASSLRGNQPQHF. The CDR3 region has the DNA TGTGCCAGCAGTTTAAGAGGGAACCAGCCCCAGCATTTT. V usage is TRBV12-3 or TRBV12-4 and J usage is TRBJ1-5; D remains unclear. The CDR3 contains 13 residues. Trimming stripped 2 bases from V and 7 bases from J, with 9 bases between.

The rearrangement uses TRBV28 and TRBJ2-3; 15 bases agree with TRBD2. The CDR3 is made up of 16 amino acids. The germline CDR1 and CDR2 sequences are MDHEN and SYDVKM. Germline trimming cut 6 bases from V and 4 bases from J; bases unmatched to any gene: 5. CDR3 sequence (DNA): TGTGCCAGCAGGACCGGACTAGCGGGAGGGGCAGATACGCAGTATTTT. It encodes CASRTGLAGGADTQYF.

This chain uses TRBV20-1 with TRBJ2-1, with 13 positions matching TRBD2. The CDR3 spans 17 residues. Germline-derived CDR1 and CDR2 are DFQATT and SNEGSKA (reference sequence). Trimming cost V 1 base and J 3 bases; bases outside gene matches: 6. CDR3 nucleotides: TGCAGTGCTAGAGCCCTCCGACTAGCGGGGGGCTACAATGAGCAGTTCTTC. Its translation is CSARALRLAGGYNEQFF.

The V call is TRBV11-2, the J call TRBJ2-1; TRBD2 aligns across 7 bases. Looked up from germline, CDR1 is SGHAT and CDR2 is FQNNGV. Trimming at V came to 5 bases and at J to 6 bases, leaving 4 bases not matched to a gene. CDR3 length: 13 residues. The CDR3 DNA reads TGTGCCAGCAGCCGGACTAGTTTCAATGAGCAGTTCTTC. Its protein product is CASSRTSFNEQFF.

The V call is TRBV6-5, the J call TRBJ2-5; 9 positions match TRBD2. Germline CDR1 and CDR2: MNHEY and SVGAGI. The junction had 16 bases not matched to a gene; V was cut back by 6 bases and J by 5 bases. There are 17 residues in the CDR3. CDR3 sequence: CASRSSPGSSGGETQYF. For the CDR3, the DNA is TGTGCCAGCAGATCCTCCCCGGGGAGTAGCGGGGGCGAGACCCAGTACTTC.

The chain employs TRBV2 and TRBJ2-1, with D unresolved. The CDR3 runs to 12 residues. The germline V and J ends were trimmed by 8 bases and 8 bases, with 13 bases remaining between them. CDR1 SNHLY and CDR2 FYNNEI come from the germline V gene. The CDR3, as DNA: TGTGCCAGCGGTCCTAGTTCCCATGAGCAGTTCTTC. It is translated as CASGPSSHEQFF.

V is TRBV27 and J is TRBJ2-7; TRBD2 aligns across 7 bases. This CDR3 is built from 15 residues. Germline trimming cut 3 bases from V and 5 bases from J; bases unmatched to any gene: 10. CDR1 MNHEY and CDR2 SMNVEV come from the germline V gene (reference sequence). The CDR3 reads CASSFDGGSSDEQYF. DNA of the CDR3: TGTGCCAGCAGTTTCGACGGCGGGAGTTCTGACGAGCAGTACTTC.

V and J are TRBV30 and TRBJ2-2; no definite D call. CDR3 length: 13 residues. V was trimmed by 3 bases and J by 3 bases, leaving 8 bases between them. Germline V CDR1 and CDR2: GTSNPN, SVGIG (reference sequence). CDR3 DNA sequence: TGTGCCTGGAGGACGCAGGACACCGGGGAGCTGTTTTTT. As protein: CAWRTQDTGELFF.

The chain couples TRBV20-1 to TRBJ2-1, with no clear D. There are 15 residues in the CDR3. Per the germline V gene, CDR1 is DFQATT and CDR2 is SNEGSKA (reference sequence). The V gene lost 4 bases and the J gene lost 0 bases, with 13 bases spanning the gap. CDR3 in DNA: TGCAGTGCTACCCTTGATGGAAGCTCCTACAATGAGCAGTTCTTC. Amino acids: CSATLDGSSYNEQFF.